The 9 T cell receptor beta chains below were found in one sample sequenced in a study of identifying expanded T cells in peripheral blood. Libraries were prepared by immunoSEQ multiplex PCR; TCRdb keeps only in-frame clonotypes and omits some of them. The table has 100,000 to 150,000 clones, over 65% seen once. Sequenced material: blood. Every receptor here comes from a person aged 18 to 69 in good health.

V and J are TRBV7-9 and TRBJ2-3, with D perhaps TRBD2 (5 bases). The CDR3 covers 15 residues. Germline CDR1 SEHNR, CDR2 FQNEAQ (reference sequence). Trimming took off 5 bases at V and 4 bases at J, with 16 bases between the two ends. For the CDR3, the DNA is TGTGCCAGCAGCCAGCGAGGGATCGGGCCAGATACGCAGTATTTT. Its translation: CASSQRGIGPDTQYF.

The V gene is TRBV5-1, the J gene TRBJ2-6, with D perhaps TRBD1 or TRBD2 (6 bases each). The V and J ends lost 4 bases and 2 bases respectively, with 16 bases between them. The CDR3 runs to 17 residues. CDR1 and CDR2 (germline): SGHRS, YFSETQ. As DNA, the CDR3 is TGCGCCAGCAGCGCGGGACAATTGGCGCCTGGGGCCAACGTCCTGACTTTC. Its translation: CASSAGQLAPGANVLTF.

The gene calls are TRBV11-3 and TRBJ2-1; the D gene is possibly TRBD2 (6 bases). This CDR3 has 19 amino acids. Trimming stripped 0 bases from V and 7 bases from J, with 25 bases between. Germline CDR1 is SGHNT and CDR2 is YENEEA. CDR3 DNA: TGTGCCAGCAGCTTAGAACGTGGAGGGATTCGGATCCGGGGGAATGAGCAGTTCTTC. It translates to CASSLERGGIRIRGNEQFF.

This rearrangement joins TRBV5-1 to TRBJ1-2; D is ambiguous. The CDR3 extends over 15 amino acids. With 0 bases removed from V and 5 bases from J, the gap between germline ends came to 14 bases. Germline V gene sequence: CDR1 SGHRS, CDR2 YFSETQ. The CDR3 DNA sequence: TGCGCCAGCAGCTTGGGTGACACTGGAGGGTATGGCTACACCTTC. It specifies CASSLGDTGGYGYTF.

This sequence joins TRBV5-3 and TRBJ1-1; D is unclear. Being an ORF, TRBV5-3 has a function that is uncertain. The CDR3 has 18 residues. V lost 5 bases, J lost 1 base, and 24 bases lay in between. CDR3 residues: CARSLGRLPSRSNTEAFF. In DNA, the CDR3 is TGTGCCAGAAGTCTCGGCAGACTCCCTTCCAGGTCGAACACTGAAGCTTTCTTT.

The gene calls are TRBV29-1 and TRBJ1-5; D is unclear. V gave up 6 bases and J gave up 3 bases, with 12 bases separating them. This CDR3 has 13 residues. Germline V gene lookup returns CDR1 SQVTM and CDR2 ANQGSEA. The CDR3, as DNA: TGCAGCGTCCAACCCGGGGTCAATCAGCCCCAGCATTTT. It codes for CSVQPGVNQPQHF.

CDR3 amino acids: CASSYGLALETQYF. In DNA, the CDR3 is TGCGCCAGCAGCTACGGACTAGCGCTAGAGACCCAGTACTTC. V is TRBV5-1 and J is TRBJ2-5, with 9 bases that match TRBD2. Germline V CDR1 and CDR2: SGHRS, YFSETQ. Unmatched junction bases numbered 4, after V lost 3 bases and J lost 4 bases. The CDR3 runs to 14 residues.

CDR3 residues: CASIPLPGQRSSNQPQHF. CDR3 in DNA: TGTGCCAGCATCCCACTACCGGGACAACGATCTAGCAATCAGCCCCAGCATTTT. The chain has TRBV6-8 and TRBJ1-5, with D possibly being TRBD1 (6 bases). With 7 bases removed from V and 0 bases from J, the gap between germline ends came to 22 bases. The germline V gene encodes CDR1 MNHGY and CDR2 SAAAGT. This CDR3 contains 18 residues.

The chain recombines TRBV29-1 with TRBJ1-3; D gene uncertain. Between the trimmed V and J ends, which lost 2 bases and 2 bases, there was a span of 10 bases. The CDR3 sequence is 14 residues long. Germline values: CDR1 SQVTM, CDR2 ANQGSEA. The CDR3 DNA is TGCAGCGTTGAACCCGGGGATACTGGAAACACCATATATTTT. Residues: CSVEPGDTGNTIYF.